This T cell receptor (beta chain) was sequenced for a study of CD8 T cells in ankylosing spondylitis. Generation of TCR beta libraries employed quantitative 5'-RACE incorporating molecular barcodes. In TCRdb, the 5' RACE reads were re-called with MiXCR into one record per CDR3 protein. Found here are about 540,000 distinct CDR3 sequences, about 13% of them singletons; the top ten hold under 7.5%. Points on this clonotype: Its antigen is unknown. The junction does not match germline at one end; this may be a read error.

CDR3 size: 14 residues. The V gene's germline CDR1 is DFQATT and CDR2 SNEGSKA (reference sequence). Study-level points and caveats: Characteristic of ankylosing spondylitis blood, it appeared, was a TCR beta motif comprising about eight highly homologous variants. Reportedly, matched ankylosing spondylitis synovial fluid was significantly enriched for disease-linked clones. Both synovial fluid and blood in reactive arthritis had previously been reported to carry some motif variants. CD8+ cells made up the disease-linked clones, which were relatively rare in peripheral blood.

This chain links TRBV20-1 with TRBJ2-5, with 7 nucleotides matching TRBD1. The clonotype originates from a male donor with ankylosing spondylitis. The sample comprised blood, either unsorted or a sorted T cell fraction (not recorded which). CDR3 loop: CSASPGTTGETLYF. DNA for the CDR3: TGCAGTGCTAGTCCCGGGACCACAGGGGAGACCCTGTACTTC.